This TCR beta chain originates from a study of T cells in Graves' hyperthyroidism and ophthalmopathy. Trimming shortened V by 6 bases and J by 6 bases, and 21 bases separated the two germline ends. This CDR3 spans 16 amino acids. Germline lookup yields CDR1 SNHLY and CDR2 FYNNEI. There were TCR beta CDR3 regions amplified from RNA transcripts. The HTBI primer set drove a first-round RT-PCR of the TCR CDR3. TCRdb analysed the multiplex PCR reads with MiXCR anew, one entry per CDR3 protein. The sample has 150,000 to 200,000 distinct CDR3 sequences; about a sixth are singletons. This clonotype appeared many times. Stable Graves' hyperthyroidism denoted no ophthalmopathy progression over 18 months. The patients, who ranged from 18 to 65 in age, presented with newly diagnosed hyperthyroidism lasting under 2 months.

The chain is built from TRBV2 and TRBJ1-5; D is perhaps TRBD1 (6 bases). The clonotype was recovered from a woman between 50 and 59 years old with Graves' hyperthyroidism. The sequencing sample was made of blood. CDR3 region: CASSMRRGGGGQPQHF. In DNA, the CDR3 is TGTGCCAGCAGCATGCGGCGTGGAGGGGGTGGTCAGCCCCAGCATTTT.